This TCR beta chain derives from a study of OX40 agonist ivuxolimab in advanced cancers. About the study: Therapy given before enrollment (anti-PD-1, anti-PD-L1 or anti-CTLA-4) was allowed, and 40% to 50% had some. Broader study findings: In a subset of nonresponders, normalized T-cell clonal expansion was also low.

Produced via immunoSEQ multiplex PCR; TCRdb's table is partial and in-frame only. The profile covers 76,000 or so clones, with roughly 91% appearing a single time and over 10% taken by the ten largest. Note on this clone: The target antigen is unknown. At the DNA level, this CDR3 is encoded by other sequences in the same sample as well.

V gave up 4 bases and J gave up 3 bases, with 9 bases separating them. Germline V lookup: CDR1 SGHAT, CDR2 FQNNGV. The CDR3 has 13 amino acids. The sequencing used CD4+ or CD8+ T cells sorted from blood, collected in a trial of the OX40 agonist ivuxolimab. This receptor was obtained from an adult with an advanced solid tumor such as melanoma, head and neck, liver or kidney cancer. V usage is TRBV11-2 and J usage is TRBJ1-1; D unresolved. The CDR3 DNA reads as TGTGCCAGCAGCTCACAGAGGGACACTGAAGCTTTCTTT. Translated, it gives CASSSQRDTEAFF.